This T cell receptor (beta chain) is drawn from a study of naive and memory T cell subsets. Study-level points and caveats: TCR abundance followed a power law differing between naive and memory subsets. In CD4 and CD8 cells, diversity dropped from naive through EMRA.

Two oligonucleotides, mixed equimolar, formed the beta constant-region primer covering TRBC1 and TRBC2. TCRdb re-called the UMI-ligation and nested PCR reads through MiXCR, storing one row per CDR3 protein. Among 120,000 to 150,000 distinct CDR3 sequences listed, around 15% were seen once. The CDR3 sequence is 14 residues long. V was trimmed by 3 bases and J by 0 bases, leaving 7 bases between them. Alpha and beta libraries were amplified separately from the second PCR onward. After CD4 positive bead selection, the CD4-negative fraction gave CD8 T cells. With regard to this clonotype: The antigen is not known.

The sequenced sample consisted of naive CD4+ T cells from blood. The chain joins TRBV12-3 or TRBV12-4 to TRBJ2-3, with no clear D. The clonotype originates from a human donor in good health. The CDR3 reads CASSFLRSTDTQYF. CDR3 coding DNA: TGTGCCAGCAGTTTCTTGCGGAGCACAGATACGCAGTATTTT.